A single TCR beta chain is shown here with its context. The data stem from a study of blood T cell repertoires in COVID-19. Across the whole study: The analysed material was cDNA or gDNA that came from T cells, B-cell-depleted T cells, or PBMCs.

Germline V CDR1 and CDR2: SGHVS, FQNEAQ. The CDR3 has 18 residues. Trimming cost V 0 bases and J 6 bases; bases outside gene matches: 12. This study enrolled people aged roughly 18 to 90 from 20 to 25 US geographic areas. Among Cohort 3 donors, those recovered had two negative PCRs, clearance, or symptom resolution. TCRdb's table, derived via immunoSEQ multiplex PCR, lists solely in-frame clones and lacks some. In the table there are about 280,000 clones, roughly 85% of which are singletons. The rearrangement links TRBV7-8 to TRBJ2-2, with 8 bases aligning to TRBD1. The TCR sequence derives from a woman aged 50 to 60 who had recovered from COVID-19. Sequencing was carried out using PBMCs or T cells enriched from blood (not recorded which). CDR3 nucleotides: TGTGCCAGCAGCTTAGCGATTGGGCAGGGGGCCGTAGCCGGGGAGCTGTTTTTT. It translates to CASSLAIGQGAVAGELFF.